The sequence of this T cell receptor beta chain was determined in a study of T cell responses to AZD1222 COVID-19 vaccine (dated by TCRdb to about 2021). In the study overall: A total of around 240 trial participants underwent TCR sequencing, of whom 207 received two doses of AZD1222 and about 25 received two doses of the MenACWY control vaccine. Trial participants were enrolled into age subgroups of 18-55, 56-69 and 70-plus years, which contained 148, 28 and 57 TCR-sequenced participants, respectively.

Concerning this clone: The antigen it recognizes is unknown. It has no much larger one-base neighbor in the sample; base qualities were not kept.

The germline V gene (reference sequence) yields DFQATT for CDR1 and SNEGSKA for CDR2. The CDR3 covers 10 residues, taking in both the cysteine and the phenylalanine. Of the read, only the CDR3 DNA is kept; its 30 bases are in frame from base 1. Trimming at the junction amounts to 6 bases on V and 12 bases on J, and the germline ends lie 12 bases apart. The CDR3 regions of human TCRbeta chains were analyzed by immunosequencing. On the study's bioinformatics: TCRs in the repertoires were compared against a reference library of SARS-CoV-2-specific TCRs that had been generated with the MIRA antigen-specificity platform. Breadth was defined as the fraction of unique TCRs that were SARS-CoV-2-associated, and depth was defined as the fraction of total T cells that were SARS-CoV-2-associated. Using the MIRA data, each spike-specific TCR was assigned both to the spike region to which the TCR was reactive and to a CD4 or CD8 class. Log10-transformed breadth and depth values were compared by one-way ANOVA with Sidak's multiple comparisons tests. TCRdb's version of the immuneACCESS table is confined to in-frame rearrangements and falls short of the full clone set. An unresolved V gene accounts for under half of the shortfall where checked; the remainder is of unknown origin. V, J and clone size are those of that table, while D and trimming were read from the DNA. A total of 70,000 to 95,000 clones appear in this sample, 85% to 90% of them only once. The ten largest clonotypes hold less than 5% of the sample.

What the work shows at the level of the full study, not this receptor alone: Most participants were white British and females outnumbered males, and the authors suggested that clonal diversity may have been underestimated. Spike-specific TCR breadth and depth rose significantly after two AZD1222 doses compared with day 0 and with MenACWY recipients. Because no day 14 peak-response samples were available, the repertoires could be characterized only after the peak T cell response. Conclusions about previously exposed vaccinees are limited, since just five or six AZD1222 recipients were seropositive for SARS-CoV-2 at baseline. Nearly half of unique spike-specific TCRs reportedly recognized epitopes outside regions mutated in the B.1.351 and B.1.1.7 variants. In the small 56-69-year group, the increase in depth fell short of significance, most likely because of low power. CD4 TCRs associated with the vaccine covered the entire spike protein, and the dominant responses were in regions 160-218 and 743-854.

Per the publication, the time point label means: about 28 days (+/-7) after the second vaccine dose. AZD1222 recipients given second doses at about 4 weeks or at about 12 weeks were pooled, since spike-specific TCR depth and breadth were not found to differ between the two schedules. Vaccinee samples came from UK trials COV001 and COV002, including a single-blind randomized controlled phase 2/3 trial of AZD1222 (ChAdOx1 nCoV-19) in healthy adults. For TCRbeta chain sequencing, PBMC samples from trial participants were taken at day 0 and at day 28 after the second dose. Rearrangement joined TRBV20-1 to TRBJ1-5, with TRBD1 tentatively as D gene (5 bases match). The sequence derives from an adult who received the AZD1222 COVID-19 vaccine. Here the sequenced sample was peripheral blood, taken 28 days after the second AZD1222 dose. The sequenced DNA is TGCAGTGCCCTGGGGGAGGGCCAGCATTTT. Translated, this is CSALGEGQHF.